This TCR beta chain was captured by sequencing in a study of CD4+ T cells in melanoma. To note about this clone: The antigen remains undetermined.

This CDR3 region has 15 residues. The V and J ends lost 0 bases and 6 bases respectively, with 11 bases between them. CDR1 MNHNY and CDR2 SVGAGI come from the germline V gene (reference sequence). Study-wide results and limits: Diverse differentiation states were reported for melanoma neoantigen-specific CD4+ T cells. CD8+ T cell, macrophage and B cell function reportedly correlated with neoantigen-specific CD4+ T cells.

Measured with immunoSEQ multiplex PCR; TCRdb has only the in-frame clones, and not every one. Seen here are about 110,000 clones, 92% observed once, and the top ten hold about 3.3%. The chain recombines TRBV6-6 with TRBJ1-4, with a weak D call TRBD1 (5 bases). The TCR sequence derives from a human donor with melanoma. The sequenced material came from peripheral blood. The CDR3 DNA follows: TGTGCCAGCAGTTACTCGCAGGGCCGGTATGAAAAACTGTTTTTT. It yields the protein CASSYSQGRYEKLFF.